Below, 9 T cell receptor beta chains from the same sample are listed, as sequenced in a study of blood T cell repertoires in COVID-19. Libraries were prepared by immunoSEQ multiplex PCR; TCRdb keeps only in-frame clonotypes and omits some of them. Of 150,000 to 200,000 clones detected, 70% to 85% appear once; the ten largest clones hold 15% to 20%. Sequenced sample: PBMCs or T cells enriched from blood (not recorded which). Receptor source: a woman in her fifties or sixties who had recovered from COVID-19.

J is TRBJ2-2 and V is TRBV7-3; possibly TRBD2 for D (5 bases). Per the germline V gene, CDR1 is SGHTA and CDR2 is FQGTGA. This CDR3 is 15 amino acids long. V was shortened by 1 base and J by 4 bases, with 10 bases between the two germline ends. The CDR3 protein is CASSLNSASTGELFF. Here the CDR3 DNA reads TGTGCCAGCAGCTTAAATAGCGCAAGCACCGGGGAGCTGTTTTTT.

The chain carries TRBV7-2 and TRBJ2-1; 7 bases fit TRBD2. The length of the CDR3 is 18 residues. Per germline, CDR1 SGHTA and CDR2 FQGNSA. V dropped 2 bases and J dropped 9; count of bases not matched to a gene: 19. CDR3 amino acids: CASSLKDGWSNPGGEQFF. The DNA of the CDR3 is TGTGCCAGCAGCTTAAAGGATGGCTGGTCGAATCCGGGGGGTGAGCAGTTCTTC.

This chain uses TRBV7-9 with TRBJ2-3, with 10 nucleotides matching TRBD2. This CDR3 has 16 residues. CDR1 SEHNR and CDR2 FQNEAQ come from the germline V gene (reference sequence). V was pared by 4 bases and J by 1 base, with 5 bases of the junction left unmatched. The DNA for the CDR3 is TGTGCCAGCAGCTCCGGGACTAGCGCCCGCACAGATACGCAGTATTTT. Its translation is CASSSGTSARTDTQYF.

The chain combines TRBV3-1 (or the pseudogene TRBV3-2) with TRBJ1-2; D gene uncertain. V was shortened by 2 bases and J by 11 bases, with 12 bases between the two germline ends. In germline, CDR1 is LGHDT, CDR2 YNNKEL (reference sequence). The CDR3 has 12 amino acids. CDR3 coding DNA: TGTGCCAGCAGCCAAACGGCCCTCGGGTACACCTTC. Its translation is CASSQTALGYTF.

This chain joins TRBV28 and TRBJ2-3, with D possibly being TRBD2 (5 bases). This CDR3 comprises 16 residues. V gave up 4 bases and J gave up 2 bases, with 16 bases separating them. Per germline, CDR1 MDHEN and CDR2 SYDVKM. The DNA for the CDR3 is TGTGCCAGCAGTTCCTCTATGACTACTCACACAGATACGCAGTATTTT. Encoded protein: CASSSSMTTHTDTQYF.

The CDR3 region is CASTPAGEWNTGELFF. CDR3 nucleotides: TGTGCCAGCACCCCAGCGGGAGAGTGGAACACCGGGGAGCTGTTTTTT. V and J are TRBV27 and TRBJ2-2; 8 nucleotides line up with TRBD2. This CDR3 has 16 amino acids. The germline CDR1 and CDR2 sequences are MNHEY and SMNVEV (reference sequence). J was trimmed by 1 base and V by 7 bases; bases with no gene match: 8.

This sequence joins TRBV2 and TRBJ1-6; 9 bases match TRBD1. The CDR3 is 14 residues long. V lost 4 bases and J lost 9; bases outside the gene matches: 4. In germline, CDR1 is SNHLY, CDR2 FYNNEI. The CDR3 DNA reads TGTGCCAGCAGTGGACAGGGGGGAGGTTCACCCCTCCACTTT. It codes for CASSGQGGGSPLHF.

The CDR3 DNA is TGTGCCAGCAGCCAAGTACAGTCTGCAACTAATGAAAAACTGTTTTTT. Protein product: CASSQVQSATNEKLFF. J is TRBJ1-4 and V is TRBV4-2; D gene ambiguous. The CDR3 is 16 amino acids. The V gene lost 1 base and the J gene lost 0 bases, with 9 bases spanning the gap. Looked up from germline, CDR1 is LGHNA and CDR2 is YNFKEQ.

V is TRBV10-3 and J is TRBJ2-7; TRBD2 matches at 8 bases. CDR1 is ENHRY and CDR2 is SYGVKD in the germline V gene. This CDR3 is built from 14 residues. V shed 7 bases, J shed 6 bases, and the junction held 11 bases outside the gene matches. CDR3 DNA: TGTGCCATCACTCGAGCGGGAGCAGGGTCCGAGCAGTACTTC. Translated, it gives CAITRAGAGSEQYF.